This is a list of T cell receptor beta chains from one sample in a study of regulatory T cells in long-lasting Graves disease. TCRdb recomputed calls from the multiplex PCR reads with MiXCR, one row per CDR3 protein. The sample includes around 450,000 distinct CDR3 sequences, about 15% of them seen just once. This same sample was also taken into another study, of T cells in Graves' hyperthyroidism and ophthalmopathy.

This material consisted of peripheral blood mononuclear cells (PBMCs), taken at new diagnosis, from a patient treated with antithyroid drugs. These receptors all come from a woman in her twenties or thirties with Graves disease. CDR3s include the opening cysteine and the closing phenylalanine or tryptophan.

V gene	J gene	CDR3 protein
TRBV4-1	TRBJ2-1	CASSQDRGLDYNEQFF
TRBV5-1	TRBJ2-2	CASSHGPFGELFF
TRBV5-1	TRBJ1-2	CASSLGTGNYGYTF
TRBV19	TRBJ1-6	CASSIRESERHPSDSPLHF
TRBV5-1	TRBJ1-2	CASSLGDINYGYTF
TRBV19	TRBJ2-3	CASSIEWDRDIFTRDTQYF
TRBV3-1	TRBJ2-2	CASSRQGSGRELFF
TRBV12-3/TRBV12-4	.	CASSLAVAGNRGFAQFF
TRBV7-9	TRBJ2-2	CASSPLTANTGELFF
TRBV20-1	TRBJ2-3	CSASRLAGGALTDTQYF
TRBV11-2	TRBJ2-3	CASSWTGTGETDTQYF
TRBV30	TRBJ2-7	CAWSGAFRMGEQYF
TRBV7-9	TRBJ2-1	CASSTLSGVEEQFF
TRBV4-1	TRBJ2-2	CASSLRGTANTGELFF
TRBV4-1	TRBJ2-7	CASSSGGAISYEQYF
TRBV7-9	TRBJ1-3	CASSYGTQGNTIYF
TRBV7-2	TRBJ1-1	CASSLVVQNTEAFF
TRBV12-5	TRBJ2-1	CASGLLAGRLSSYNEQFF
TRBV7-9	TRBJ2-7	CASSQAGALSYEQYF
TRBV20-1	TRBJ2-7	CSAGWESPYEQYF
TRBV5-1	TRBJ1-6	CASSLVQGDNSPLHF
TRBV10-3	TRBJ2-3	CAISTRTQMSSTDTQYF
TRBV7-7	TRBJ2-5	CASSLDGGTGKAKETQYF